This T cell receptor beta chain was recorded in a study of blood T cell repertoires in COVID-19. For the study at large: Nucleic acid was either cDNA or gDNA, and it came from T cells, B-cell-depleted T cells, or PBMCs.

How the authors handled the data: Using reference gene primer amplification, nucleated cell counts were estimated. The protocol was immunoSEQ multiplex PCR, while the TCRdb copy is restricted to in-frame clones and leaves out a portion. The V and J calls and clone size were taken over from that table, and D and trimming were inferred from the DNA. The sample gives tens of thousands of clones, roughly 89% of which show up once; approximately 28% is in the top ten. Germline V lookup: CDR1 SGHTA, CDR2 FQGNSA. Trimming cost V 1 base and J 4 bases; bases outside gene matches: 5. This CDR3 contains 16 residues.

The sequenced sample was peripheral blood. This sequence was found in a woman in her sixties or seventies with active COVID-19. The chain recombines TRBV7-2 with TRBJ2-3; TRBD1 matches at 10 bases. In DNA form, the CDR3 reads TGTGCCAGCAGCTTAGGGGGAGGACAGGGGGCAGATACGCAGTATTTT. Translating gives CASSLGGGQGADTQYF.